These 23 T cell receptor beta chains came from one sample sequenced in a study of a mutant IDH1 vaccine in newly diagnosed glioma. Indicated time point: week 5, during vaccination. Each dose delivered 300 ug of mutant IDH1 20-mer peptide subcutaneously with imiquimod. These receptors lack a known antigen. Data came from immunoSEQ multiplex PCR; TCRdb stores just in-frame clones and leaves some out. Of tens of thousands of clones in the sample, less than 85% were seen once. The sequencing here drew on PBMCs, taken from a glioma patient whose treatment included an IDH1 peptide vaccine. All receptors come from a young woman with glioma. Some clones in this sample may be carry-over from other donors' samples.

The chain carries TRBV30 and TRBJ1-3, with 7 nucleotides matching TRBD1. V was pared by 7 bases and J by 0 bases, with 6 bases of the junction left unmatched. Germline V gene data show CDR1 as GTSNPN and CDR2 as SVGIG (reference sequence). The CDR3 sequence is 14 residues long. CDR3: CASRTGSSGNTIYF. The CDR3 coding sequence is TGTGCCTCCCGGACAGGCTCCTCTGGAAACACCATATATTTT. The entire variable domain, with the rest obtained from reference TRBV30 and TRBJ1-3, is as follows: SQTIHQWPATLVQPVGSPLSLECTVEGTSNPNLYWYRQAAGRGLQLLFYSVGIGQISSEVPQNLSASRPQDRQFILSSKKLLLSDSGFYLCASRTGSSGNTIYFGEGSWLTVV.

This sequence joins TRBV19 and TRBJ1-1; tentatively, D is TRBD1 (6 bases). The CDR3 runs to 17 residues. CDR1 LNHDA and CDR2 SQIVND come from the germline V gene (reference sequence). V lost 0 bases, J lost 0 bases, and 14 bases lay in between. CDR3 sequence (DNA): TGTGCCAGTAGTATAGAGGCGGGGACAAGCATGAACACTGAAGCTTTCTTT. Protein sequence: CASSIEAGTSMNTEAFF.

The chain uses TRBV5-4 and TRBJ2-7, with 7 bases aligning to TRBD1. V dropped 3 bases and J dropped 3; count of bases not matched to a gene: 6. Germline CDR1 reads SGHNT; CDR2 reads YYREEE (reference sequence). The CDR3 runs to 14 residues. The CDR3 nucleotides are TGTGCCAGCAGCTCAAAGAGGGACAGCTACGAGCAGTACTTC. As protein: CASSSKRDSYEQYF.

The chain recombines TRBV15 with TRBJ1-6; D is uncertain. Germline loops: CDR1 LNHNV, CDR2 YYDKDF (reference sequence). V was shortened by 4 bases and J by 7 bases, with 11 bases between the two germline ends. CDR3 size: 14 residues. The CDR3 sequence: CATSTDRANSPLHF. The CDR3, as DNA: TGTGCCACCAGCACAGATCGAGCGAATTCACCCCTCCACTTT.

CDR3 loop: CASSYDNRGLNQPQHF. CDR3 in DNA: TGTGCCAGCAGTTACGACAACAGGGGTCTCAATCAGCCCCAGCATTTT. The chain is built from TRBV6-5 and TRBJ1-5, with 7 bases that match TRBD1. Per the germline V gene, CDR1 is MNHEY and CDR2 is SVGAGI. The V segment lost 2 bases and the J segment 3 bases; nucleotides outside the gene matches: 7. The CDR3 has 16 residues.

This chain joins TRBV5-4 and TRBJ1-2; 7 nucleotides match TRBD1. Germline lookup yields CDR1 SGHNT and CDR2 YYREEE (reference sequence). The CDR3 has 15 amino acids. The V segment lost 0 bases and the J segment 0 bases; nucleotides outside the gene matches: 2. The CDR3 DNA follows: TGTGCCAGCAGCTTGGGGCAGGGGGCTAACTATGGCTACACCTTC. This codes for CASSLGQGANYGYTF.

This clone appeared a few times. The gene calls are TRBV6-1 and TRBJ1-1; tentative D call: TRBD1 (5 bases). Per germline, CDR1 MNHNS and CDR2 SASEGT. Trimming took 6 bases from V and 8 from J, leaving 16 bases between them. CDR3 length: 13 residues. The DNA of the CDR3 is TGTGCCAGCAGCCAAACGACAGCCTTGGAAGCTTTCTTT. Its protein product is CASSQTTALEAFF.

The chain is built from TRBV6-5 and TRBJ1-5; D is unclear. Germline CDR1 reads MNHEY; CDR2 reads SVGAGI. Trimming took off 5 bases at V and 8 bases at J, with 13 bases between the two ends. The CDR3 spans 13 residues. The CDR3 sequence is CASSPGPRKPQHF. The CDR3 DNA sequence: TGTGCCAGCAGTCCAGGACCCAGAAAGCCCCAGCATTTT.

This sequence joins TRBV30 and TRBJ1-1; D is unresolved. CDR1 is GTSNPN and CDR2 is SVGIG in the germline V gene (reference sequence). V gave up 4 bases and J gave up 0 bases, with 3 bases separating them. The length of the CDR3 is 11 residues. In nucleotides, the CDR3 is TGTGCCTGGACGGTGAACACTGAAGCTTTCTTT. It codes for CAWTVNTEAFF.

Details on this clone: At one of its ends the junction is not consistent with the germline gene, which may arise from a read error. This sequence joins TRBV11-3 and TRBJ2-1, with 8 nucleotides matching TRBD2. The CDR3 has 15 residues. Per germline, CDR1 SGHNT and CDR2 YENEEA. This chain's CDR3 is CASSLVREGLDEQFF. The CDR3 coding sequence is TGTGCCAGCAGTTTAGTTCGGGAGGGCCTAGATGAGCAGTTCTTC.

The rearrangement uses TRBV30 and TRBJ2-7, with D uncertain. Germline V gives CDR1 GTSNPN, CDR2 SVGIG (reference sequence). The CDR3 contains 12 residues. V dropped 8 bases and J dropped 7 bases, with 18 bases sitting between them. The DNA of the CDR3 is TGTGCCCTCGGTGTAACTATGGGGGAGCAGTACTTC. It is translated as CALGVTMGEQYF.

The chain has TRBV29-1 and TRBJ2-2; the match to TRBD2 covers 8 bases. This CDR3 comprises 14 residues. V was pared by 5 bases and J by 3 bases, with 5 bases of the junction left unmatched. CDR1 and CDR2 from the germline V gene are SQVTM and ANQGSEA. The CDR3 protein is CSVRGGRDTGELFF. CDR3 DNA: TGCAGCGTTCGGGGGGGCCGGGACACCGGGGAGCTGTTTTTT.

CDR3 region: CASSQEPGSNQPQHF. CDR3 DNA sequence: TGCGCCAGCAGCCAAGAGCCCGGGAGCAATCAGCCCCAGCATTTT. V and J are TRBV4-3 and TRBJ1-5; D call uncertain. The germline V and J ends were trimmed by 0 bases and 1 base, with 7 bases remaining between them. This CDR3 has 15 residues. Germline CDR1 and CDR2: LGHNA and YSLEER.

The chain recombines TRBV6-6 with TRBJ2-2; the D is unclear. In germline, CDR1 is MNHNY, CDR2 SVGAGI (reference sequence). The CDR3 sequence is 10 residues long. The germline V and J ends were trimmed by 6 bases and 7 bases, with 3 bases remaining between them. The CDR3 reads CASRDGELFF. The CDR3 DNA reads TGTGCCAGCAGGGACGGGGAGCTGTTTTTT.

This clone appeared once. The chain recombines TRBV7-2 with TRBJ1-1; the match to TRBD1 covers 7 bases. Germline lookup yields CDR1 SGHTA and CDR2 FQGNSA. After removal of 2 bases from V and 5 bases from J, the junction contained 5 bases not matched to a gene. The CDR3 is 14 residues long. The CDR3 nucleotides are TGTGCCAGCAGCTTACCCACAGGGGCGACTGAAGCTTTCTTT. It translates to CASSLPTGATEAFF.

The genes are TRBV7-3 and TRBJ2-2, with 7 bases fitting TRBD1. The CDR3 loop spans 15 amino acids. From germline, CDR1 is SGHTA and CDR2 FQGTGA. The junction had 9 bases not matched to a gene; V was cut back by 5 bases and J by 6 bases. The DNA for the CDR3 is TGTGCCAGCAGCACCGAGACAGGGTTCGCCGGGGAGCTGTTTTTT. It encodes CASSTETGFAGELFF.

The chain carries TRBV7-8 and TRBJ2-3, with TRBD2 matching 10 bases. CDR1 and CDR2 from the germline V gene are SGHVS and FQNEAQ. The CDR3 length is 16 residues. J lost 4 bases, V lost 3 bases, and 7 bases had no gene match. This CDR3 reads CASSLAKAGGSDTQYF. CDR3 bases: TGTGCCAGCAGCTTGGCGAAAGCGGGGGGGTCAGATACGCAGTATTTT.

This chain connects TRBV18 to TRBJ1-2, with D unclear. Germline CDR1 is KGHSH and CDR2 is LQKENI. The CDR3 is made up of 12 amino acids. V was shortened by 3 bases and J by 8 bases, with 10 bases between the two germline ends. This CDR3 is CASSPEAWGYTF. Here the CDR3 DNA reads TGTGCCAGCTCACCGGAGGCCTGGGGCTACACCTTC.

The chain has TRBV5-1 and TRBJ2-2; TRBD1 aligns across 7 bases. The V gene end was trimmed by 3 bases and the J gene end by 5 bases; junction bases not matched to a gene: 7. CDR3 length equals 15 residues. Germline V gives CDR1 SGHRS, CDR2 YFSETQ. The CDR3 DNA sequence: TGCGCCAGCAGCTCGGGGACAGTCGGAACCGGGGAGCTGTTTTTT. It encodes CASSSGTVGTGELFF.

This clone appeared once. The chain carries TRBV4-2 and TRBJ1-2; tentatively, D is TRBD1 (6 bases). Germline V gene data show CDR1 as LGHNA and CDR2 as YNFKEQ. V was pared by 0 bases and J by 0 bases, with 11 bases between. There are 16 residues in the CDR3. In DNA, the CDR3 is TGTGCCAGCAGCCAAGAGAGGGGGGCGGCTAACTATGGCTACACCTTC. Amino acids: CASSQERGAANYGYTF.

The J gene is TRBJ1-3, the V gene TRBV4-3; TRBD1 is a possible D gene (6 bases). The V gene lost 1 base and the J gene lost 4 bases, with 8 bases spanning the gap. The CDR3 length is 14 residues. The V gene's germline CDR1 is LGHNA and CDR2 YSLEER. The CDR3 reads CASSQGTAGNTIYF. Written as DNA, the CDR3 is TGCGCCAGCAGCCAAGGGACAGCGGGAAACACCATATATTTT.

V and J are TRBV18 and TRBJ1-5; D perhaps matches TRBD1 (6 bases). Germline loops: CDR1 KGHSH, CDR2 LQKENI. There are 14 residues in the CDR3. V was clipped by 6 bases and J by 3 bases, with 12 bases between them. The CDR3 loop is CASSLQGINQPQHF. CDR3 DNA sequence: TGTGCCAGCTCCCTTCAGGGGATCAATCAGCCCCAGCATTTT.

A few counts support this clone. The chain couples TRBV18 to TRBJ1-1, with 11 bases aligning to TRBD1. This CDR3 is built from 15 residues. The germline CDR1 and CDR2 sequences are KGHSH and LQKENI. V shed 2 bases, J shed 2 bases, and the junction held 1 base outside the gene matches. This chain's CDR3 is CASSPRTGGNTEAFF. For the CDR3, the DNA is TGTGCCAGCTCACCAAGGACAGGGGGCAACACTGAAGCTTTCTTT.